This T cell receptor (beta chain) was sequenced in a study of blood T cell repertoires in COVID-19. Across the whole study: COVID-19 samples from acute and convalescent phases originated in the United States, Italy and Spain. Sources were T cells, B-cell-depleted T cells, or PBMCs; the material itself was cDNA or gDNA.

Seattle patients were enrolled during active infection and followed longitudinally. The CDR3 spans 15 residues. The germline V gene encodes CDR1 LGHDT and CDR2 YNNKEL (reference sequence). V gave up 5 bases and J gave up 0 bases, with 13 bases separating them. Profiled with immunoSEQ multiplex PCR; TCRdb holds only in-frame clones, not every one. The sample lists 170,000 or so clones; roughly four fifths were seen once. The sequenced sample consisted of peripheral blood. The TCR comes from an older woman with COVID-19, enrolled during active disease. The rearrangement links TRBV3-1 (or the pseudogene TRBV3-2) to TRBJ1-2; the D is unclear. The CDR3 spells CASSWEGRANYGYTF. In nucleotides, the CDR3 is TGTGCCAGCAGCTGGGAGGGCAGAGCTAACTATGGCTACACCTTC.